The clone carrying this TCR beta chain was observed many times. Its cognate antigen is unknown. From 15-18 subjects, each sequencing run yielded over 170 million TCR-beta sequences. One entry per CDR3 protein, called by TCRdb with MiXCR from the 5' RACE reads. Among about 71,000 distinct CDR3 sequences listed, about 13% were seen once. This specimen comes from a study of neurological immune-mediated disorders. Notes on the study in general: HTLV-1-associated myelopathy ranked highest for TCR clonal expansion and multiple sclerosis lowest, beneath healthy controls.

The ends lost 6 bases at V and 6 bases at J; junction bases unmatched: 7. This CDR3 is 13 amino acids long. The germline gives CDR1 MNHNS, CDR2 SASEGT. This sample's time point: longitudinal time-point 1 (baseline). This chain links TRBV6-1 with TRBJ1-1; 7 bases match TRBD1. The sequence was collected from a female donor with HTLV-1-associated myelopathy (HAM/TSP). The sample comprised PBMCs. Here the CDR3 reads CASRVNRGSEAFF. The CDR3 DNA reads as TGTGCCAGCAGGGTTAACAGGGGCTCTGAAGCTTTCTTT.